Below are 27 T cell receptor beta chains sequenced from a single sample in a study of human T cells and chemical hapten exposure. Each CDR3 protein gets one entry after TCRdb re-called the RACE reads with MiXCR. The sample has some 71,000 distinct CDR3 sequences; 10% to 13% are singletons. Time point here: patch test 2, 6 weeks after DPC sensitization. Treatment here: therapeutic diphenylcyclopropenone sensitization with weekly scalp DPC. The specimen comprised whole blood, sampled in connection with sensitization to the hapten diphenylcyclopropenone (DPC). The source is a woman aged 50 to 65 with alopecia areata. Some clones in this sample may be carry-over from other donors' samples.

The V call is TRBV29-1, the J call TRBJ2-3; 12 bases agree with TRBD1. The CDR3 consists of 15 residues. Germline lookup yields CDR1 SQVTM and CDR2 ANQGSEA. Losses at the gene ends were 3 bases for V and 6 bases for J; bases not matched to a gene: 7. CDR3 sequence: CSVEPRGQGADTQYF. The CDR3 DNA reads TGCAGCGTTGAGCCAAGGGGACAGGGGGCGGATACGCAGTATTTT.

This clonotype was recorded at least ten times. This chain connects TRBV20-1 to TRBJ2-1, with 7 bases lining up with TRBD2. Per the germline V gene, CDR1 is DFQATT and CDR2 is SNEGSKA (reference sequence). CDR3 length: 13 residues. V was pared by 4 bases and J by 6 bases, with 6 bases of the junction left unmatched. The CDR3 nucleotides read TGCAGTGCTAAAAGCGGGGCCGCCAATGAGCAGTTCTTC. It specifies CSAKSGAANEQFF.

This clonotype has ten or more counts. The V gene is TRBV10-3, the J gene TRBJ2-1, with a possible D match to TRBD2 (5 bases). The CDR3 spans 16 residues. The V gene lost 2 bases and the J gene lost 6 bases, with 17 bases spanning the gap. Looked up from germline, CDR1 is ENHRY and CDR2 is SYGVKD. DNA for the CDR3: TGTGCCATCAGTGAGATTTTTAAGCAGGACTTCAATGAGCAGTTCTTC. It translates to CAISEIFKQDFNEQFF.

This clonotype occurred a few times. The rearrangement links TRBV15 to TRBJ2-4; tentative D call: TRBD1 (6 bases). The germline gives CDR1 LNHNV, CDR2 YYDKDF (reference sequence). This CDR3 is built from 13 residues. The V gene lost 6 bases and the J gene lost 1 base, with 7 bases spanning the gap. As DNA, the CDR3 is TGTGCCACCAGGGACAGTGCCAAAAACATTCAGTACTTC. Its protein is CATRDSAKNIQYF.

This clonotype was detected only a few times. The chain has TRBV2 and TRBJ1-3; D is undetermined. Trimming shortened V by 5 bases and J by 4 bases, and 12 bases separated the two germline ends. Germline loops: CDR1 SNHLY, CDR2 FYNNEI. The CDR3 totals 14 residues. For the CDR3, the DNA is TGTGCCAGCAGTACCCGGGTCGAAGGAAACACCATATATTTT. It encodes CASSTRVEGNTIYF.

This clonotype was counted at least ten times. CDR3: CASSMVRSEAFF. The CDR3 DNA follows: TGTGCCAGTAGTATGGTCAGATCTGAAGCTTTCTTT. This rearrangement joins TRBV19 to TRBJ1-1; no reliable D call. CDR3 size: 12 residues. Germline lookup yields CDR1 LNHDA and CDR2 SQIVND (reference sequence). V was pared by 3 bases and J by 6 bases, with 8 bases between.

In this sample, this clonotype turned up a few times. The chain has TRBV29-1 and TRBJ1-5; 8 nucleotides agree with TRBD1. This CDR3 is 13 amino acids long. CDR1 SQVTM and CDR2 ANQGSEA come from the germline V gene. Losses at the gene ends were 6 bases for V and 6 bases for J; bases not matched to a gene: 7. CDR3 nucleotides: TGCAGCGTGGAACAGGGGGACGGTCAGCCCCAGCATTTT. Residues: CSVEQGDGQPQHF.

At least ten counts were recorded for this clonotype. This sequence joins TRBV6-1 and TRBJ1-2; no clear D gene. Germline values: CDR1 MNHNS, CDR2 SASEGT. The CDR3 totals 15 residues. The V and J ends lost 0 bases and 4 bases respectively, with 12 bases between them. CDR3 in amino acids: CASSEATAEIYGYTF. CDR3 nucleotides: TGTGCCAGCAGTGAAGCAACAGCGGAGATCTATGGCTACACCTTC.

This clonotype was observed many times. CDR3 coding DNA: TGTGCCAGCAGGACAGCCATGAACACTGAAGCTTTCTTT. This sequence encodes CASRTAMNTEAFF. This rearrangement joins TRBV6-6 to TRBJ1-1, with TRBD1 as a possible D gene (5 bases). V lost 6 bases and J 0 bases, leaving 8 bases between the germline ends. The CDR3 sequence is 13 residues long. The germline gives CDR1 MNHNY, CDR2 SVGAGI (reference sequence).

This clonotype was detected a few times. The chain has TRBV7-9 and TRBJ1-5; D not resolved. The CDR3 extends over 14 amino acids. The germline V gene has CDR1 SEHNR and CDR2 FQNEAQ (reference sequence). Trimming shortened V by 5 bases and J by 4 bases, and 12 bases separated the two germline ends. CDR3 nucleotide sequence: TGTGCCAGCAGCCCTCGGACCGCAAATCAGCCCCAGCATTTT. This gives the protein CASSPRTANQPQHF. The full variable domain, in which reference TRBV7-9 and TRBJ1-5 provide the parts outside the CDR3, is DTGVSQNPRHKITKRGQNVTFRCDPISEHNRLYWYRQTLGQGPEFLTYFQNEAQLEKSRLLSDRFSAERPKGSFSTLEIQRTEQGDSAMYLCASSPRTANQPQHFGDGTRLSIL.

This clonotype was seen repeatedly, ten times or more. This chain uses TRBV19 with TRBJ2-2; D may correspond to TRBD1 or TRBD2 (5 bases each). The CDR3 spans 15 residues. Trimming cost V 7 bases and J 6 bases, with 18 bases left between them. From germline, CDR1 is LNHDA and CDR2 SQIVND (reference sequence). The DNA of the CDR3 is TGTGCCAGTATTCGGGGACCCGCGCTCGCCGGGGAGCTGTTTTTT. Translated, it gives CASIRGPALAGELFF.

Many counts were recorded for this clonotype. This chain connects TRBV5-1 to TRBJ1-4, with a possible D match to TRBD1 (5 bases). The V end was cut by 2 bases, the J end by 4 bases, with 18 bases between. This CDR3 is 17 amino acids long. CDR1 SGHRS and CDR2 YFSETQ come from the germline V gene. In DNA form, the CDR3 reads TGCGCCAGCAGCTTTTCGACTTCAGGGTTATTTAATGAAAAACTGTTTTTT. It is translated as CASSFSTSGLFNEKLFF.

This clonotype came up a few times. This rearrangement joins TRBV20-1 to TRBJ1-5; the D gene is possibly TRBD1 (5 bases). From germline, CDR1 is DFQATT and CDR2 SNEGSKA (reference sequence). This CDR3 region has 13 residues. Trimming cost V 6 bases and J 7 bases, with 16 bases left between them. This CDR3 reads CSASGGARQPQHF. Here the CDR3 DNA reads TGCAGTGCCAGCGGAGGGGCACGACAGCCCCAGCATTTT.

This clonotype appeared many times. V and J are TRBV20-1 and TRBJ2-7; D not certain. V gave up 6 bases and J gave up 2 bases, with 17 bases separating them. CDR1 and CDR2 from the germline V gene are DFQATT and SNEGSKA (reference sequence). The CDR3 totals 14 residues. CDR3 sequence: CSASHLGPTYEQYF. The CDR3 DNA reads TGCAGTGCAAGTCACCTTGGGCCTACCTACGAGCAGTACTTC.

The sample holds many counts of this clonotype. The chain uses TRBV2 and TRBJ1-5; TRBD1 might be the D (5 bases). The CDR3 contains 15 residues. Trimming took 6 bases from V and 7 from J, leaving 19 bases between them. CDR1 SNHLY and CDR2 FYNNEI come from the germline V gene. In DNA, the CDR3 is TGTGCCAGCAGCCTAGCAAGAGGGGCTGGGCAGCCCCAGCATTTT. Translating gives CASSLARGAGQPQHF.

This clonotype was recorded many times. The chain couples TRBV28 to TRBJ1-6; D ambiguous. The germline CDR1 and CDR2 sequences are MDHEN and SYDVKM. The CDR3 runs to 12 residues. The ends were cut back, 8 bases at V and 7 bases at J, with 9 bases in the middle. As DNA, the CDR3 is TGTGCCAGCTTACAGCCCAATTCACCCCTCCACTTT. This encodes CASLQPNSPLHF.

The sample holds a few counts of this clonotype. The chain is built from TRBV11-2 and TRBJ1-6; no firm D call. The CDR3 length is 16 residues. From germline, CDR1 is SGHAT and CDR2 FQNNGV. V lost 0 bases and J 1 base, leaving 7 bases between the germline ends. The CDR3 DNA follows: TGTGCCAGCAGCTTAGACGGCGGTTCCTATAATTCACCCCTCCACTTT. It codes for CASSLDGGSYNSPLHF.

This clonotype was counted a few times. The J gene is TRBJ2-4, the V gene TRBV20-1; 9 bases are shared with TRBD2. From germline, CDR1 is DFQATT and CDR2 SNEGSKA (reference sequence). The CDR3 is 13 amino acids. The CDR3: CSHSVAGVNIQYF. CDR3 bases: TGCAGCCACTCTGTAGCGGGAGTGAACATTCAGTACTTC.

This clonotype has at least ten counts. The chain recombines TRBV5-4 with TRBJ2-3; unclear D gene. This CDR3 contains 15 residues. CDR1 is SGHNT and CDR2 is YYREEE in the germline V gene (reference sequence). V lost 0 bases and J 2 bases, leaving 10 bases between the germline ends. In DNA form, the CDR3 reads TGTGCCAGCAGCTTGGGCCCGGATCCCACAGATACGCAGTATTTT. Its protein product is CASSLGPDPTDTQYF.

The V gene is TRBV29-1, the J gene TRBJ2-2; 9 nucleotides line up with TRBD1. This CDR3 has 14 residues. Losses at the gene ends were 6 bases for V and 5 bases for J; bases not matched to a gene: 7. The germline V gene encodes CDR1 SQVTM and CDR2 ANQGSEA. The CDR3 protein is CSVSTGGLTGELFF. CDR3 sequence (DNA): TGCAGCGTCTCGACAGGGGGACTAACCGGGGAGCTGTTTTTT.

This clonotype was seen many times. The CDR3 protein is CASSQNLGGGNQPQHF. CDR3 bases: TGTGCCAGCAGTCAGAACTTAGGGGGAGGCAATCAGCCCCAGCATTTT. The chain is built from TRBV6-5 and TRBJ1-5, with a weak D call TRBD1 (6 bases). Germline V gives CDR1 MNHEY, CDR2 SVGAGI. The CDR3 loop spans 16 amino acids. Trimming stripped 5 bases from V and 2 bases from J, with 16 bases between.

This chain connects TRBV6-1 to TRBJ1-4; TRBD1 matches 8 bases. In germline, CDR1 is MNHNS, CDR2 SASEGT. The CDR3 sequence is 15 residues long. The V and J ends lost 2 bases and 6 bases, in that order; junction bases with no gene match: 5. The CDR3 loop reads CASSETGTGDEKLFF. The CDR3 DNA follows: TGTGCCAGCAGTGAAACCGGGACAGGTGATGAAAAACTGTTTTTT.

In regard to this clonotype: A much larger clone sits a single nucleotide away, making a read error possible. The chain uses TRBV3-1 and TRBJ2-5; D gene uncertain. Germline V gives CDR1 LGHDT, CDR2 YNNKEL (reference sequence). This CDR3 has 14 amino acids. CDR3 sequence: CASSQGAVGESQYF. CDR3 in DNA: TGTGCCAGCAGCCAAGGGGCCGTTGGAGAGTCCCAGTACTTC.

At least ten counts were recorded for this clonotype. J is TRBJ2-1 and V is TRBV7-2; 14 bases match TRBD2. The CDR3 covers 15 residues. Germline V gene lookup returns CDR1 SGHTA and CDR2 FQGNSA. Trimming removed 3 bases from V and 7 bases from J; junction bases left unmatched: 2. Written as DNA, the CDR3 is TGTGCCAGCAGCTTCGGGACTAGCGGGAGAAATGAGCAGTTCTTC. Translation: CASSFGTSGRNEQFF.

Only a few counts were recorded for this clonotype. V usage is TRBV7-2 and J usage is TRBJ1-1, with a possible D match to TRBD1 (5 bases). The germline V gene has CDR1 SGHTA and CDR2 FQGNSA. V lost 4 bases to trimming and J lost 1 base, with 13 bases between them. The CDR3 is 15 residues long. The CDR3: CASSSQIQANTEAFF. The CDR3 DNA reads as TGTGCCAGCAGCTCCCAGATACAGGCGAACACTGAAGCTTTCTTT.

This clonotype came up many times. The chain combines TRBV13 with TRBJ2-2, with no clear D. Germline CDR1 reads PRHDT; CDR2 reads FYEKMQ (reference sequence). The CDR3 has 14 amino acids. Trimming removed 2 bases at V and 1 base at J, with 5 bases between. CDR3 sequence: CASSLLRNTGELFF. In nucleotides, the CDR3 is TGTGCCAGCAGCTTACTCAGGAACACCGGGGAGCTGTTTTTT.

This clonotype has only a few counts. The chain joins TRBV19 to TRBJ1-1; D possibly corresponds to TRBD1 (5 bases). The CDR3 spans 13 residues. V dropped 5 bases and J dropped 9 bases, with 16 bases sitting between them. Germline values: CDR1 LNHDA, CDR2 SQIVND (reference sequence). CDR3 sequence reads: CASSLRRWGKAFF. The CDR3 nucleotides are TGTGCCAGTAGTCTTCGACGGTGGGGCAAAGCTTTCTTT.